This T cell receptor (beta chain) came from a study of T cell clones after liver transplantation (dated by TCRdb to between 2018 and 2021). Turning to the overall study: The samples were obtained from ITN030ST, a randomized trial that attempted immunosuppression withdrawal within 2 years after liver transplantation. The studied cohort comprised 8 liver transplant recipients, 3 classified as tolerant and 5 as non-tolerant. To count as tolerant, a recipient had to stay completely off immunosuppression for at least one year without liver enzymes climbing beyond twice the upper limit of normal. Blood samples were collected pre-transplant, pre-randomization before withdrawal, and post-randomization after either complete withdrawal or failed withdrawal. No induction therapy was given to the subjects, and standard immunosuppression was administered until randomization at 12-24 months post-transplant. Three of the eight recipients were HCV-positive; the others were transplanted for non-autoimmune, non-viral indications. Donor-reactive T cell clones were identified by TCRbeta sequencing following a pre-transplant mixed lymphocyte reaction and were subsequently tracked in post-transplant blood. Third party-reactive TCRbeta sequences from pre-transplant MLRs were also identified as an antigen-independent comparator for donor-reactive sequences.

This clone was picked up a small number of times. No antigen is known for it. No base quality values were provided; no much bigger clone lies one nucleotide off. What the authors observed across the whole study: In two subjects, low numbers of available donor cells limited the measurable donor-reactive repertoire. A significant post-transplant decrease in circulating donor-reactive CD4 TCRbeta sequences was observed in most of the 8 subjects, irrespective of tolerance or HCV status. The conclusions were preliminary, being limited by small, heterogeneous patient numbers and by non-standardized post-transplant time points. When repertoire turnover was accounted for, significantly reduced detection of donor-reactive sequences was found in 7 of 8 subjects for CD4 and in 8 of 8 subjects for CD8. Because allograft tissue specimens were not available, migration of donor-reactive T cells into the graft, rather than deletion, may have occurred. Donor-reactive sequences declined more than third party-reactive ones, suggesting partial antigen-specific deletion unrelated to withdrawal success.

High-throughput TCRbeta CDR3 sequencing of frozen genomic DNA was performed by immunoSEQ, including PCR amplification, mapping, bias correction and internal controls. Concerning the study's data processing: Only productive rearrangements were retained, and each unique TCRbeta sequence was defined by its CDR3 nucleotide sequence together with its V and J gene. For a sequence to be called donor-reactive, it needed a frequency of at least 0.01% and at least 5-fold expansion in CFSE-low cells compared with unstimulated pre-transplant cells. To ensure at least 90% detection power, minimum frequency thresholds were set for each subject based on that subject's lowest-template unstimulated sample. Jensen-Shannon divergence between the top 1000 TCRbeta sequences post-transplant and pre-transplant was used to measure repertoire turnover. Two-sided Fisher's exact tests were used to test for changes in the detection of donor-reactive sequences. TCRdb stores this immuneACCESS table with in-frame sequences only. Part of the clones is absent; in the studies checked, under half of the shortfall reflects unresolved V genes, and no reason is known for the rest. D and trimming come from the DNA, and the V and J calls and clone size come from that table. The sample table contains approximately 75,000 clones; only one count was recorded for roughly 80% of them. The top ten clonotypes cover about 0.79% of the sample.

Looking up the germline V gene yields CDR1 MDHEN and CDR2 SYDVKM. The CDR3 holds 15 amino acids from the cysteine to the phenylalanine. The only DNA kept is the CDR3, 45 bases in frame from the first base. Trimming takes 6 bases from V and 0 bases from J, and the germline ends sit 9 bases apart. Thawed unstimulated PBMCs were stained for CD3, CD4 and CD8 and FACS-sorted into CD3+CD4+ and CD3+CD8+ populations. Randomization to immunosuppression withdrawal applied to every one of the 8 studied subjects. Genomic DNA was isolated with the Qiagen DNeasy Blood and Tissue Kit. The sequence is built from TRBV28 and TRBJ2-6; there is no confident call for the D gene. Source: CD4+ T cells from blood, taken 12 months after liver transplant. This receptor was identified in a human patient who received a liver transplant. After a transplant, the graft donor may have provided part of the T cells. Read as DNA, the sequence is TGTGCCAGCAGACGTGACTCCTCTGGGGCCAACGTCCTGACTTTC. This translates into CASRRDSSGANVLTF. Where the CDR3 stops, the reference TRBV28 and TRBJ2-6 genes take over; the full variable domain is DVKVTQSSRYLVKRTGEKVFLECVQDMDHENMFWYRQDPGLGLRLIYFSYDVKMKEKGDIPEGYSVSREKKERFSLILESASTNQTSMYLCASRRDSSGANVLTFGAGSRLTVL.